This T cell receptor beta chain was found in a study of T cell changes during pregnancy in multiple sclerosis. Generated by immunoSEQ multiplex PCR, the TCRdb table keeps only in-frame clones and is missing some. This sample carries around 50,000 clones, around 92% of them seen once, and the ten largest clones take around 4.2%. This CDR3 has 19 amino acids. CDR1 and CDR2 (germline): SEHNR, FQNEAQ (reference sequence). V lost 3 bases and J lost 3; bases outside the gene matches: 16. The sequence was obtained from a female donor with multiple sclerosis, enrolled in a pregnancy study. This sequence joins TRBV7-9 and TRBJ2-1; 8 bases match TRBD2. This material consisted of CD8+ T cells from peripheral blood mononuclear cells, taken in the first trimester of pregnancy. DNA of the CDR3: TGTGCCAGCAGCTTGGACAACCTAGAGAGCGGGAGAGTCTACAATGAGCAGTTCTTC. Translated, it gives CASSLDNLESGRVYNEQFF.